This T cell receptor (beta chain) was identified during a study of cytomegalovirus exposure and HLA in healthy donors. On the study more broadly: Most genotyped donors, about 81% of about 400, had Caucasian-associated genetic ancestry. Broader study findings: In a later analysis, the majority of CMV-associated beta chains seemingly showed HLA restriction.

Amplification used 60 Vbeta primers and 13 Jbeta primers. TCRdb's copy holds only in-frame clones and misses some; the assay was immunoSEQ multiplex PCR. The sample shows around 88,000 clones, around 73% of them seen only once. Germline V gene sequence: CDR1 SGHKS, CDR2 YYEKEE (reference sequence). With V trimmed by 0 bases and J by 3 bases, 6 bases remained unmatched. This CDR3 contains 16 residues. With respect to this clone: Antigen specificity is unknown.

J is TRBJ2-7 and V is TRBV5-5; TRBD1 aligns across 10 bases. The TCR was taken from a woman in her thirties or forties in good health and CMV-seropositive. The sequencing input was PBMCs. The CDR3 spells CASSLEGQGNYYEQYF. The CDR3 coding sequence is TGTGCCAGCAGCTTGGAGGGACAGGGGAACTACTACGAGCAGTACTTC.